This TCR beta chain was sequenced for a study of shared clonotypes between healthy human individuals. Study-level results: Genetic and exposure-history diversity was limited by the small donor number. The authors sampled blood alone, and tissue repertoires likely differ.

Some clones are missing from TCRdb's copy, which holds only in-frame ones; the method was immunoSEQ multiplex PCR. The data hold almost 750,000 clones, with over 55% observed a single time. V trimming: 5 bases; J trimming: 0 bases; junction bases outside the gene matches: 1. Germline CDR1 reads GTSNPN; CDR2 reads SVGIG (reference sequence). The length of the CDR3 is 13 residues. Donors were healthy HIV-negative adults without recently reported acute infections or vaccinations. Concerning this clone itself: The antigen remains undetermined.

Sequenced: memory CD4+ T cells sorted from blood. Subset meaning: CD45RA-negative fraction. The rearrangement links TRBV30 to TRBJ1-1; 9 bases map to TRBD1. The TCR originated in a woman aged 25 to 39 in good health. The CDR3 sequence is CAWGQGMNTEAFF. The CDR3 DNA reads as TGTGCCTGGGGACAGGGGATGAACACTGAAGCTTTCTTT. The entire variable domain, with the rest obtained from reference TRBV30 and TRBJ1-1, is as follows: SQTIHQWPATLVQPVGSPLSLECTVEGTSNPNLYWYRQAAGRGLQLLFYSVGIGQISSEVPQNLSASRPQDRQFILSSKKLLLSDSGFYLCAWGQGMNTEAFFGQGTRLTVV.